What follows describes a single T cell receptor (beta chain). The antigen is not known. The Oncomine TCR Beta short-read assay was what sequenced the DNA obtained from cultured CD4+ T cells. TCRdb used MiXCR to reprocess the PCR reads, holding one entry per CDR3 protein. The sample contains about 6,800 distinct CDR3 sequences, around 50% of which appear only once. These data are taken from a study of vaccination and CD4 T cells after COVID-19. Points from the study as a whole: The analysis of convalescent patients involved relatively few individuals and lacked early post-infection timepoints. Researchers report that a median roughly 90% of reactive clones in convalescent patients surfaced only post-vaccination.

Deletions cut 7 bases from V and 10 bases from J, with 20 bases between. Germline CDR1 reads DFQATT; CDR2 reads SNEGSKA (reference sequence). This CDR3 has 13 residues. The treatment denotes: roughly 10-day PBMC culture with coronavirus spike peptide pools or control peptides (ViraFEST assay). From the unexposed donor, CD4+ T cells were collected ahead of the COVID-19 pandemic (2011-2018). Cells permitting, SARS-CoV-2 S/N served as probes for unexposed-donor CD4+ T cells, and four cold-coronavirus spikes did too. The origin of this receptor is a human donor in good health. Input material: CD4+ T cells from blood, cultured in vitro. This chain uses TRBV20-1 with TRBJ1-5; D call uncertain. In DNA, the CDR3 is TGCAGTGTTAGCGTTAAGTCCCTGGACCCCCAGCATTTT. Translated: CSVSVKSLDPQHF.